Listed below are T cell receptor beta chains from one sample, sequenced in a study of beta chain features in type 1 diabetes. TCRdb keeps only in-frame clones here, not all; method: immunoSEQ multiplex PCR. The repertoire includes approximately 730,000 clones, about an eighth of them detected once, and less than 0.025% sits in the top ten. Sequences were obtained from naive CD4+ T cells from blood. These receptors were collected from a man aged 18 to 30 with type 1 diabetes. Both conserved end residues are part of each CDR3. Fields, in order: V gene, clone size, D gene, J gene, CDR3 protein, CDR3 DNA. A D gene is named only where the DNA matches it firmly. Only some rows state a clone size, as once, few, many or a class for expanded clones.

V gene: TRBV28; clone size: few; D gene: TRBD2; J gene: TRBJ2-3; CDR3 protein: CASSLPQGGTDTQYF; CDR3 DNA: TGTGCCAGCAGTTTACCCCAGGGAGGGACAGATACGCAGTATTTT
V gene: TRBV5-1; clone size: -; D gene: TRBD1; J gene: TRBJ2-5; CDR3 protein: CASSPGTGNQETQYF; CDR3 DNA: TGCGCCAGCAGCCCAGGGACAGGGAACCAAGAGACCCAGTACTTC
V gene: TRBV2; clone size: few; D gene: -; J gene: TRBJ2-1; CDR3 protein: CASNGLINNEQFF; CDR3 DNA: TGTGCCAGCAATGGACTGATTAACAATGAGCAGTTCTTC
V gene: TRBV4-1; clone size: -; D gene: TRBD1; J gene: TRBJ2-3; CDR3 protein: CASSQDRGHGADTQYF; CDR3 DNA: TGCGCCAGCAGCCAAGACAGGGGGCACGGGGCAGATACGCAGTATTTT
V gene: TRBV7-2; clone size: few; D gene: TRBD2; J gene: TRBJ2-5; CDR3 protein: CASSPTAGEERTQYF; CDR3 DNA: TGTGCCAGCAGCCCAACCGCGGGGGAAGAAAGGACCCAGTACTTC
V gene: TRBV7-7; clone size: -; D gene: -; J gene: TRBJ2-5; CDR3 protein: CASSPLTWQETQYF; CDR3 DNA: TGTGCTAGCAGCCCCCTGACCTGGCAAGAGACCCAGTACTTC
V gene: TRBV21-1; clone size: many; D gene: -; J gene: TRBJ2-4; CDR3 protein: CASRDFPYF; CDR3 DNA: TGTGCCAGTAGGGACTTCCCGTACTTC
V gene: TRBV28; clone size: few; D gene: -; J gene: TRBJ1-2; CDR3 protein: CASSHADVGNYGYTF; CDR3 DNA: TGTGCCAGCAGTCATGCCGACGTCGGGAACTATGGCTACACCTTC
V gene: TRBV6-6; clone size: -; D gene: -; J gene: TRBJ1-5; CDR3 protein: CASSYSSGRQPQHF; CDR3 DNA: TGTGCCAGCAGTTACTCGTCAGGCAGGCAGCCCCAGCATTTT
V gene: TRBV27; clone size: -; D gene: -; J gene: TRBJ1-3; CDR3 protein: CASSLSPGNTIYF; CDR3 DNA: TGTGCCAGCAGTTTATCGCCTGGAAACACCATATATTTT
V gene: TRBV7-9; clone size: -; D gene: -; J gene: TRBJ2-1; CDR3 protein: CASSLEVRQFF; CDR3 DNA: TGTGCCAGCAGCTTAGAAGTGCGGCAGTTCTTC
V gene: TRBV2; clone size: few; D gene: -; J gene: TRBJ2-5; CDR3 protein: CASSEVTRQETQYF; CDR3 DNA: TGTGCCAGCAGTGAAGTAACGAGACAAGAGACCCAGTACTTC
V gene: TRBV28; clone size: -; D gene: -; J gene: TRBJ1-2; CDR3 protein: CATTEGSESYTF; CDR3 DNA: TGTGCCACCACCGAAGGGTCCGAGAGCTACACCTTC
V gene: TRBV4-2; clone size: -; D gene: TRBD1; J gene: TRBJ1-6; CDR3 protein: CASSRDSPRGSPLHF; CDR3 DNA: TGTGCCAGCAGCCGGGACAGTCCCAGGGGTTCACCCCTCCACTTT
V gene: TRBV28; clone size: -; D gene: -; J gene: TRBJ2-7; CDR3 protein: CASSSLPEGLEEQYF; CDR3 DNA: TGTGCCAGCAGTTCCCTGCCCGAGGGGCTGGAAGAGCAGTACTTC
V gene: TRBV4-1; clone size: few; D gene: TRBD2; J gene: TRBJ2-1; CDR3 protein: CASSQVPTSGGREQFF; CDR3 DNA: TGCGCCAGCAGCCAAGTCCCGACTAGCGGGGGGCGGGAGCAGTTCTTC
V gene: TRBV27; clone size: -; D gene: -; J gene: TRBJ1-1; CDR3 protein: CASRLGENTEAFF; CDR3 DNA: TGTGCCAGCAGATTAGGGGAGAACACTGAAGCTTTCTTT
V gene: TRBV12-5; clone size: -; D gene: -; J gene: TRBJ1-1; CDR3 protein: CASGLSGDTEAFF; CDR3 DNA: TGTGCTAGTGGTTTATCAGGGGACACTGAAGCTTTCTTT
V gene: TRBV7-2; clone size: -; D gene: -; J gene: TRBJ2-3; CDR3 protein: CASSLDRGSGYTQYF; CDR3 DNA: TGTGCCAGCAGCTTAGATAGAGGGAGCGGCTATACGCAGTATTTT
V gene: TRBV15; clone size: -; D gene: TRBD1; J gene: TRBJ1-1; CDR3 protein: CATSRGPGQGENTEAFF; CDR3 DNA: TGTGCCACCAGCAGAGGCCCCGGACAGGGGGAGAACACTGAAGCTTTCTTT
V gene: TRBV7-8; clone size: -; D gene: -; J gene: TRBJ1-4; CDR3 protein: CASSLGGGEKLFF; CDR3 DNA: TGTGCCAGCAGCTTAGGCGGGGGTGAAAAACTGTTTTTT
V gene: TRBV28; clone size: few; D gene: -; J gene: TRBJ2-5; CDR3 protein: CASSLLGQGMETQYF; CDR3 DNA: TGTGCCAGCAGTTTATTGGGTCAGGGAATGGAGACCCAGTACTTC
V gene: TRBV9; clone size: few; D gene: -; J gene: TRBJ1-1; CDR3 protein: CASSVSGEGEAFF; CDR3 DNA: TGTGCCAGCAGCGTGTCGGGTGAAGGTGAAGCTTTCTTT
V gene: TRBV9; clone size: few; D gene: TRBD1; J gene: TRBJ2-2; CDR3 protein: CASSVAGQGAQDTGELFF; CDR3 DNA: TGTGCCAGCAGCGTAGCCGGACAGGGGGCGCAGGACACCGGGGAGCTGTTTTTT
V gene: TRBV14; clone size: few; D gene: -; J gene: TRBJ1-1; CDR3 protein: CASSQEWRWGTPNTEAFF; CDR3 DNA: TGTGCCAGCAGCCAAGAGTGGCGTTGGGGGACACCGAACACTGAAGCTTTCTTT
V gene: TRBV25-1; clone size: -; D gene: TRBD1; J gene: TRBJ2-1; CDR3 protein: CASSELRDRPRQQFF; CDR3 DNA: TGTGCCAGCAGTGAATTAAGGGACAGGCCGAGACAGCAGTTCTTC
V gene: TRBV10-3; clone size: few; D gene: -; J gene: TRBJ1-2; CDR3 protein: CAISDTGGGVYGYTF; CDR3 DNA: TGTGCCATCAGTGATACCGGGGGAGGCGTATATGGCTACACCTTC
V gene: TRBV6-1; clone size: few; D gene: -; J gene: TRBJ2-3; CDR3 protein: CASSEQASADTQYF; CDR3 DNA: TGTGCCAGCAGTGAACAGGCTAGCGCAGATACGCAGTATTTT
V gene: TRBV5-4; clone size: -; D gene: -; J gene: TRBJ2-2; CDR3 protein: CASSPKPVGGPTGELFF; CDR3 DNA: TGTGCCAGCAGCCCTAAACCCGTGGGGGGTCCCACCGGGGAGCTGTTTTTT
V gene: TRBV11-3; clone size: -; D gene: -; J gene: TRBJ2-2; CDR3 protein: CASSAQLELFF; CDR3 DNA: TGTGCCAGCAGCGCGCAATTGGAGCTGTTTTTT
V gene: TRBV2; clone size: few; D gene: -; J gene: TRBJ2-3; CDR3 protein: CASSPPGNAQYF; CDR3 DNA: TGTGCCAGCAGTCCACCTGGTAATGCGCAGTATTTT
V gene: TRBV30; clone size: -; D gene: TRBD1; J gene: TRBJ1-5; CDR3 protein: CAWSEGAAWDQPQHF; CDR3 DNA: TGTGCCTGGAGCGAGGGGGCGGCCTGGGATCAGCCCCAGCATTTT
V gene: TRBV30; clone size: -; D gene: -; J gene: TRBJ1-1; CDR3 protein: CAWRNTGPEAFF; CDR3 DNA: TGTGCCTGGAGAAACACAGGCCCTGAAGCTTTCTTT
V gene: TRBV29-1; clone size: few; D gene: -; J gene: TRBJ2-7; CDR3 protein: CSVGDGTTYEQYF; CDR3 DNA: TGCAGCGTTGGCGACGGAACGACCTACGAGCAGTACTTC
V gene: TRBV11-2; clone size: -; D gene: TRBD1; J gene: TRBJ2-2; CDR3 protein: CASSSQGAAGTGELFF; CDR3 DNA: TGTGCCAGCAGCTCACAGGGGGCGGCCGGCACCGGGGAGCTGTTTTTT
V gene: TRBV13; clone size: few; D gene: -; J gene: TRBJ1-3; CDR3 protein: CASTTTLYRAASGNTIYF; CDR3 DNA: TGTGCCAGCACCACAACTTTGTACAGGGCGGCCTCTGGAAACACCATATATTTT
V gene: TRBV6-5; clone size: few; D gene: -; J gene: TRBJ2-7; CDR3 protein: CASSYLGANEQYF; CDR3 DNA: TGTGCCAGCAGTTACCTTGGGGCCAACGAGCAGTACTTC
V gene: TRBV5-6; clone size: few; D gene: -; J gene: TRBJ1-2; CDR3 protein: CASSQSYGYTF; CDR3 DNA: TGTGCCAGCAGCCAGAGCTATGGCTACACCTTC
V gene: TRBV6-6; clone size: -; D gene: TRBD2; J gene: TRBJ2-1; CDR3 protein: CASSPPGLGTYNEQFF; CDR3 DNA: TGTGCCAGCAGTCCACCGGGACTAGGCACCTACAATGAGCAGTTCTTC
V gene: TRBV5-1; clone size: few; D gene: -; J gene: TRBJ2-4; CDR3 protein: CASSLAEGSGPSIQYF; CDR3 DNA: TGCGCCAGCAGCTTGGCCGAGGGGTCGGGGCCAAGCATTCAGTACTTC
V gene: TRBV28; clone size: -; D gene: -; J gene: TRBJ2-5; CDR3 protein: CASSLWQQETQYF; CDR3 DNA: TGTGCCAGCAGTTTATGGCAGCAAGAGACCCAGTACTTC
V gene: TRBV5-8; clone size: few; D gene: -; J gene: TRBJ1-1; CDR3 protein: CASSLLRPTEAFF; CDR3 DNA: TGTGCCAGCAGCTTGTTGCGTCCCACTGAAGCTTTCTTT
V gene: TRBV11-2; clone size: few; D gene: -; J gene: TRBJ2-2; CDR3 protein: CASSPGTPPGELFF; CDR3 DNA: TGTGCCAGCAGCCCAGGGACGCCTCCCGGGGAGCTGTTTTTT
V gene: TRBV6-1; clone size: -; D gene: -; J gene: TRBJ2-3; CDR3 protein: CASSSRTGLDTQYF; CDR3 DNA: TGTGCCAGCAGTTCCCGCACAGGGTTAGATACGCAGTATTTT
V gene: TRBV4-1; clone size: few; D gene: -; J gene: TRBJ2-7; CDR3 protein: CASSQERGDGTYEQYF; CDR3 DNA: TGCGCCAGCAGCCAAGAAAGGGGGGACGGGACCTACGAGCAGTACTTC
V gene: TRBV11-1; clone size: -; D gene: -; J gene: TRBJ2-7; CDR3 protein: CASSISTAGAYEQYF; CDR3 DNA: TGTGCCAGCAGCATAAGCACAGCAGGCGCCTACGAGCAGTACTTC
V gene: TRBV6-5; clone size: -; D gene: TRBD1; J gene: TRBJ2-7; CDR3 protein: CASRTGGLFEQYF; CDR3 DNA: TGTGCCAGCAGGACAGGGGGCTTGTTCGAGCAGTACTTC
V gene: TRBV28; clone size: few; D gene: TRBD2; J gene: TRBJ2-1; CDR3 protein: CASNPGGLAGFASSYNEQFF; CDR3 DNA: TGTGCCAGCAACCCGGGGGGACTAGCGGGGTTTGCGAGCTCCTACAATGAGCAGTTCTTC
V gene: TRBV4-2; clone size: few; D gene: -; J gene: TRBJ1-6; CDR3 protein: CASSQDEGRSPLHF; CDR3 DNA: TGTGCCAGCAGCCAAGATGAGGGGAGATCACCCCTCCACTTT
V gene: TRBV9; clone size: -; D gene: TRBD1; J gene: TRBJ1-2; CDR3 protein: CASSVGQGGGYTF; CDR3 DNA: TGTGCCAGCAGCGTAGGACAGGGGGGAGGCTACACCTTC
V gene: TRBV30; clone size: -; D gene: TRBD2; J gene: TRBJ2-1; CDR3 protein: CAWSPSWSGSSDNEQFF; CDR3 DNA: TGTGCCTGGAGTCCCTCGTGGAGCGGGAGCAGCGACAATGAGCAGTTCTTC
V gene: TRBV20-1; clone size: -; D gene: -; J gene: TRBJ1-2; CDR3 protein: CSASGRYGYTF; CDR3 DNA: TGCAGTGCCAGTGGGAGATATGGCTACACCTTC
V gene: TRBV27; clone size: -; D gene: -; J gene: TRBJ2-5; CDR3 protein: CASSFIDQETQYF; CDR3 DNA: TGTGCCAGCAGTTTTATCGACCAAGAGACCCAGTACTTC
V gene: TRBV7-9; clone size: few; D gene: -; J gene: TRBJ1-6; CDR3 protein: CASSSPGPDSPLHF; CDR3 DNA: TGTGCCAGCAGCTCCCCTGGACCGGATTCACCCCTCCACTTT
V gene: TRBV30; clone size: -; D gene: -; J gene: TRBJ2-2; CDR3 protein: CAWSPGGRDTGELFF; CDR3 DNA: TGTGCCTGGTCCCCAGGCGGACGGGACACCGGGGAGCTGTTTTTT
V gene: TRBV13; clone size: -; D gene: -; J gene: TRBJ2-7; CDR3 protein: CASSLQGSSYEQYF; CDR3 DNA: TGTGCCAGCAGCTTACAAGGCAGTTCCTACGAGCAGTACTTC
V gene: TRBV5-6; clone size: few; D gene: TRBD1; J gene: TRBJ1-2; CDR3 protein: CASSPWDRYPTTNYGYTF; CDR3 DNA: TGTGCCAGCAGCCCCTGGGACAGGTACCCGACTACTAACTATGGCTACACCTTC